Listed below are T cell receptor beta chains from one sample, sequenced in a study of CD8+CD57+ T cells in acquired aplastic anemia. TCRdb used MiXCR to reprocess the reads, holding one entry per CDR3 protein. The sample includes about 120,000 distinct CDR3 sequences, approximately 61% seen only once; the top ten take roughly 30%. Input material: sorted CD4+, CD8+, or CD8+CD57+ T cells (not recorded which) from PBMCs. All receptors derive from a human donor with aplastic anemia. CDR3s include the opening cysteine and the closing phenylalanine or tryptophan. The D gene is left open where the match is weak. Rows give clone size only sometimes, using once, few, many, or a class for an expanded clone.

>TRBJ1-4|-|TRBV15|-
CATSPIPDGEKLFF
TGTGCCACCAGTCCTATCCCGGACGGGGAAAAACTGTTTTTT
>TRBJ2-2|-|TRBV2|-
CASSSDRSVTGELFF
TGTGCCAGCAGCTCCGACAGGTCAGTGACCGGGGAGCTGTTTTTT
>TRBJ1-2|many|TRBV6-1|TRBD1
CASSEDRAYGYTF
TGTGCCAGCAGTGAGGACAGGGCCTATGGCTACACCTTC
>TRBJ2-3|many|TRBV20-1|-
CSASLQYTDTQYF
TGCAGTGCTAGTCTCCAGTACACAGATACGCAGTATTTT
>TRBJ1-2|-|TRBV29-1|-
CSVGDGPTF
TGCAGCGTTGGGGACGGGCCGACCTTC
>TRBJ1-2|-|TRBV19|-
CASSIDGGAYGYTF
TGTGCCAGTAGTATAGACGGCGGCGCCTATGGCTACACCTTC
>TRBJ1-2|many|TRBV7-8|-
CASTTTTGYTF
TGTGCCAGCACTACGACAACTGGCTACACCTTC
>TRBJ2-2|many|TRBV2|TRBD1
CASRGQGVPGELFF
TGTGCCAGCAGGGGACAGGGAGTTCCCGGGGAGCTGTTTTTT
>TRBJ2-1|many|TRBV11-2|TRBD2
CASSSTSGDYNEQFF
TGTGCCAGCAGCTCCACTAGCGGGGACTACAATGAGCAGTTCTTC
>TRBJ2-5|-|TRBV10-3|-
CAISESEPRGQETQYF
TGTGCCATCAGTGAGTCTGAACCACGTGGGCAAGAGACCCAGTACTTC
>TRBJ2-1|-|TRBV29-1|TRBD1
CSVLSRGQYNEQFF
TGCAGCGTCTTATCCAGGGGACAGTACAATGAGCAGTTCTTC
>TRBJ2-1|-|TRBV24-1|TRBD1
CATSDPRTGVYNEQFF
TGTGCCACCAGTGATCCGAGGACAGGGGTATACAATGAGCAGTTCTTC
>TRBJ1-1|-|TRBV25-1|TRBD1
CASSDSGGNTEAFF
TGTGCCAGCAGTGATTCAGGGGGTAACACTGAAGCTTTCTTT
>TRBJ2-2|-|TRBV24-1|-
CATSDPQTGNTGELFF
TGTGCCACCAGTGACCCCCAGACAGGGAACACCGGGGAGCTGTTTTTT
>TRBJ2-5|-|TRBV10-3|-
CAISESTFETQYF
TGTGCCATCAGTGAGTCCACTTTTGAGACCCAGTACTTC
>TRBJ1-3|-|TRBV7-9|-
CASSPGDIWRNTIYF
TGTGCCAGCAGCCCTGGGGATATATGGAGAAACACCATATATTTT
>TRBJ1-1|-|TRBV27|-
CASSYRQMNTEAFF
TGTGCCAGCAGTTACAGACAGATGAACACTGAAGCTTTCTTT
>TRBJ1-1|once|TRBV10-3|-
CAISEGGDGGAFF
TGTGCCATCAGTGAGGGAGGGGACGGTGGAGCTTTCTTT
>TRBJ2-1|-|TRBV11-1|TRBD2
CASSLSSGGTYNEQFF
TGTGCCAGCAGCTTAAGTAGCGGGGGGACATACAATGAGCAGTTCTTC
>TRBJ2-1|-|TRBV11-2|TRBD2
CASSPGLAGGLSYNEQFF
TGTGCCAGCAGCCCGGGACTAGCGGGAGGGTTATCCTACAATGAGCAGTTCTTC
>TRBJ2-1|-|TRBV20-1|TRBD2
CSAAFSAGGPIEQFF
TGCAGTGCTGCTTTCTCAGCGGGAGGGCCCATTGAGCAGTTCTTC
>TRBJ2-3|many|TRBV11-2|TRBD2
CASSYPRGGGNTDTQYF
TGTGCCAGCAGCTACCCACGCGGGGGGGGGAACACAGATACGCAGTATTTT
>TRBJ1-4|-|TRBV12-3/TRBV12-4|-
CASSLLRVGEKLFF
TGTGCCAGCAGTTTGTTGAGGGTTGGTGAAAAACTGTTTTTT
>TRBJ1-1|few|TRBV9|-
CASSGGRGTEAFF
TGTGCCAGCAGCGGGGGAAGGGGCACTGAAGCTTTCTTT
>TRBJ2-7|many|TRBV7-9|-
CASSSPVEGLYEQYF
TGTGCCAGCAGCTCGCCAGTCGAGGGGCTCTACGAGCAGTACTTC
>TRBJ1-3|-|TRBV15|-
CATSRAGNAIYF
TGTGCCACCAGCAGAGCTGGAAACGCCATATATTTT
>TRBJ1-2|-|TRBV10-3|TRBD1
CASDGTGNGYTF
TGTGCCTCGGACGGGACAGGGAATGGCTACACCTTC
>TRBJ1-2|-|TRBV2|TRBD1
CASSGQEGQGLTF
TGTGCCAGCAGTGGGCAGGAGGGACAGGGGCTCACCTTC
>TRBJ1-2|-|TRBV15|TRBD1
CATSREGQGLSYTF
TGTGCCACCAGCAGAGAGGGACAGGGTCTTAGCTACACCTTC
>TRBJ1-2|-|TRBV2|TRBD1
CASSAGTGGTMIPPPYGYTF
TGTGCCAGCAGTGCGGGGACAGGGGGAACTATGATTCCCCCCCCCTATGGCTACACCTTC
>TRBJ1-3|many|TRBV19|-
CASDAGVSGNTIYF
TGTGCCAGTGATGCAGGGGTCTCTGGAAACACCATATATTTT
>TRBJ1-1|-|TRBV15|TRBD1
CATSRTGQGRSAEAFF
TGTGCCACCAGCCGAACGGGACAGGGACGGAGCGCTGAAGCTTTCTTT
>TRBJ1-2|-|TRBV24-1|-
CATSEQNRVGYTF
TGTGCCACCAGTGAACAGAACAGGGTAGGCTACACCTTC
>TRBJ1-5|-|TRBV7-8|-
CASSVSITQPQHF
TGTGCCAGCAGCGTATCGATTACGCAGCCCCAGCATTTT
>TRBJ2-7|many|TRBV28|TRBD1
CASSLDRAAEQYF
TGTGCCAGCAGTTTGGACAGGGCTGCCGAGCAGTACTTC
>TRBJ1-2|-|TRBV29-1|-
CSVGRTGTLSGHTF
TGCAGCGTTGGCCGGACGGGGACTCTCTCTGGCCACACCTTC
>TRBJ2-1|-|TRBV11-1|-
CASSLLRSGYAEQFF
TGTGCCAGCAGCTTATTACGGTCGGGATATGCGGAGCAGTTCTTC
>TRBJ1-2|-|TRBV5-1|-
CASSLMPSDYGYTF
TGCGCCAGCAGCTTAATGCCCTCAGACTATGGCTACACCTTC
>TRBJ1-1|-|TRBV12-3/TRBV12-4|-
CASIQGSLHTEAFF
TGTGCCAGCATCCAGGGTTCCCTTCACACTGAAGCTTTCTTT
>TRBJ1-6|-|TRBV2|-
CASSEAEISYNSPLHF
TGTGCCAGCAGTGAAGCTGAGATCTCCTATAATTCACCCCTCCACTTT
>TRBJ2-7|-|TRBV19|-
CASSMARSSYEQYF
TGTGCCAGTAGTATGGCCAGGAGCTCCTACGAGCAGTACTTC
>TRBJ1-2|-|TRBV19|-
CASSIERWSGYTF
TGTGCCAGTAGTATTGAGCGGTGGAGTGGCTACACCTTC
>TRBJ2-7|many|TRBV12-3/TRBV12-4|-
CASSPGGTVEQYF
TGTGCCAGCAGCCCTGGGGGAACTGTCGAGCAGTACTTC
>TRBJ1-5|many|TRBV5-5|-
CASTASMGRDQPQHF
TGTGCCAGCACCGCTTCGATGGGACGAGACCAGCCCCAGCATTTT
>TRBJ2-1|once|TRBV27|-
CASSLGGRQFF
TGTGCCAGCAGTTTAGGGGGGAGGCAGTTCTTC
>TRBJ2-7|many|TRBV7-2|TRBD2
CASSATGRGIYEQYF
TGTGCCAGCAGCGCCACCGGGCGGGGGATCTACGAGCAGTACTTC
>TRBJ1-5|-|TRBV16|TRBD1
CASSSGTVSNQPQHF
TGTGCCAGCAGCTCGGGGACAGTTAGCAATCAGCCCCAGCATTTT
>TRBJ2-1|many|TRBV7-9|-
CASSLVAHTQFF
TGTGCCAGCAGCTTGGTCGCGCACACTCAGTTCTTC
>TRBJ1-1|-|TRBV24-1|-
CATSGGSHTEAFF
TGTGCCACCAGTGGAGGGAGTCACACTGAAGCTTTCTTT
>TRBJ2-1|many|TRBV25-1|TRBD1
CASSKTGGGEQFF
TGTGCCAGCAGTAAGACAGGGGGCGGTGAGCAGTTCTTC
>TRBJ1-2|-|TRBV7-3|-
CASSPSTEVGYTF
TGTGCCAGCAGCCCCAGCACAGAGGTCGGCTACACCTTC